This TCR beta chain was captured in a study of beta chain features in type 1 diabetes. Study-wide points: PCR might favor shorter templates, equally in patients and controls. Since sequencing was performed on cDNA, cells with high TCR expression could be over-represented. A greater similarity of naive, central memory and Treg TCRB repertoires was seen among patients than among healthy donors. All four CD4+ subsets from Type 1 diabetes patients carried moderately but significantly shorter TCRB CDR3s.

About this clone: As yet, its antigen is unknown.

Expressed TCRB transcripts were sequenced because the isolated RNA had all been reverse transcribed beforehand. The average output of naive, central memory and regulatory T cell samples was approximately 3.8 million reads. Generated by immunoSEQ multiplex PCR, the TCRdb table keeps only in-frame clones and is missing some. This table holds roughly 300,000 clones, 13% to 15% found once. Germline V CDR1 and CDR2: LNHDA, SQIVND (reference sequence). Trimming cost V 3 bases and J 7 bases, with 12 bases left between them. The CDR3 contains 13 residues. Sequencing used naive CD4+ T cells from blood. The V and J genes are TRBV19 and TRBJ1-1, with a possible D match to TRBD1 (6 bases). This receptor was identified in a man under 40 with type 1 diabetes. DNA for the CDR3: TGTGCCAGTAGTATTGGGACACCCTATGAAGCTTTCTTT. Its translation: CASSIGTPYEAFF.